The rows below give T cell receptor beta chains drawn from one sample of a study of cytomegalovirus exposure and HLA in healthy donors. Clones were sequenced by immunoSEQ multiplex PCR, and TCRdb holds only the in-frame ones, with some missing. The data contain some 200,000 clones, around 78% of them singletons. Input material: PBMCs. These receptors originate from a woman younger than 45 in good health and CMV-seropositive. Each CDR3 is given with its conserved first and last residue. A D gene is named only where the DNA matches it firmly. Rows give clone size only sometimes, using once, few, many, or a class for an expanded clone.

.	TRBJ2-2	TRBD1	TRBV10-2	TGCGCCAGCAGTCGCCGGGACAGGGGTGGGGAGCTGTTTTTT	CASSRRDRGGELFF
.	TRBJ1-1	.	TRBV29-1	TGCAGCGGGAAGGGGGTGATGAACACTGAAGCTTTCTTT	CSGKGVMNTEAFF
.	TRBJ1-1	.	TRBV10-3	TGTGCCACCTTAATAACGCAGGAGAACACTGAAGCTTTCTTT	CATLITQENTEAFF
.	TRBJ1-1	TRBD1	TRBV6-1	TGTGCCAGCAGTGAAAGGGGACAGGGGTTTGCTTTCTTT	CASSERGQGFAFF
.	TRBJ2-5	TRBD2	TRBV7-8	TGTGCCAGCAGCCATAGGACTAGCGGGGGCCAAGAGACCCAGTACTTC	CASSHRTSGGQETQYF
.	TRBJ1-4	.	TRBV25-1	TGTGCCAGCAGTGAATCGGGAGGGATCAAACTGTTTTTT	CASSESGGIKLFF
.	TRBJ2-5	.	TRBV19	TGTGCCAGTAGATCCGGGGGACTCCAGTACTTC	CASRSGGLQYF
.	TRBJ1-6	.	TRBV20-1	TGCAGTGCTAGACTCCCCGATAGCCTCCACTTT	CSARLPDSLHF
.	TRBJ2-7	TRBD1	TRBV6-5	TGTGCCAGCAGTTGGGACAGGGCCTACGAGCAGTACTTC	CASSWDRAYEQYF
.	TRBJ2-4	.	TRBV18	TGTGCCAGCTCACCACCAGGGAGTTTAAACATTCAGTACTTC	CASSPPGSLNIQYF
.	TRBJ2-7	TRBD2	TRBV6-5	TGTGCCAGCAGTTCGCGACTAGCGGGGTTTTACGAGCAGTACTTC	CASSSRLAGFYEQYF
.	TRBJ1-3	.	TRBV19	TGTGCCACCGGGTACCGCTCTGGAAACACCATATATTTT	CATGYRSGNTIYF
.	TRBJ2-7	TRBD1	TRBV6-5	TGTGCCAGCAGTTACCCGACAGGGGGTACCTACGAGCAGTACTTC	CASSYPTGGTYEQYF
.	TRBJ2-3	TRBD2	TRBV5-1	TGCGCCAGCAGCTTGGAAAAGGGAGGGGCCGCAGATACGCAGTATTTT	CASSLEKGGAADTQYF
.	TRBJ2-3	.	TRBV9	TGTGCCAGCAGCGTATGGTCGAGGAGGCAAGATACGCAGTATTTT	CASSVWSRRQDTQYF
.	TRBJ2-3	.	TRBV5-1	TGCGCCAGCAGCTTGGCTGTCGTGGCCGCCGATACGCAGTATTTT	CASSLAVVAADTQYF
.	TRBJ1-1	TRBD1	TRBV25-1	TGTGCCAGCAGAGGGACAGTGAACACTGAAGCTTTCTTT	CASRGTVNTEAFF
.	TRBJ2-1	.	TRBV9	TGTGCCAGCAGCGTAGGTATAGCGGCCCAGCAGTTCTTC	CASSVGIAAQQFF
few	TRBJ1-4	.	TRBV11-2	TGTGCCAGCAGCCGCAGGGTCCTCGGTGAAAAACTGTTTTTT	CASSRRVLGEKLFF
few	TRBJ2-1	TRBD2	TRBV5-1	TGCGCCAGCCTCCCAGGCGGGAGCGTCTACAATGAGCAGTTCTTC	CASLPGGSVYNEQFF
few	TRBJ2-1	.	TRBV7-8	TGTGCCAGTGGAAGCGGGGAGCAGTTCTTC	CASGSGEQFF
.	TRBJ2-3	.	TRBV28	TGTGCCAGCTCAGGGGAAAAGCGGGGCGGCAGGACAGATACGCAGTATTTT	CASSGEKRGGRTDTQYF
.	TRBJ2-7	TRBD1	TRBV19	TGTGCCAGTAGTCCCCTAGGACAGGCAGACTACGAGCAGTACTTC	CASSPLGQADYEQYF
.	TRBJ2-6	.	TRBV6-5	TGTGCCGGCAGTTACCGGACACGTGGGGCCAACGTCCTGACTTTC	CAGSYRTRGANVLTF
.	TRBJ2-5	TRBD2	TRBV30	TGTGCCTGGCGGTACAGGACTAGCGGGAGAGAGGGGCAAGAGACCCAGTACTTC	CAWRYRTSGREGQETQYF
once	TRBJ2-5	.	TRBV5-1	TGCGCCAGCAGCTTGAGGCAGGGATTTTCGGAGACCCAGTACTTC	CASSLRQGFSETQYF
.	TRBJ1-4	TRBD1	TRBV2	TGTGCCAGCAGTGATCCCAGGGACAGCAATGAAAAACTGTTTTTT	CASSDPRDSNEKLFF
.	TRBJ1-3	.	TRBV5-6	TGTGCCAGCAGCTTGGTCACAGGGACAGGAAACACCATATATTTT	CASSLVTGTGNTIYF
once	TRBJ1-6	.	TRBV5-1	TGCGCCAGCAGCTTCAACCAGGGGTCCTATAATTCACCCCTCCACTTT	CASSFNQGSYNSPLHF
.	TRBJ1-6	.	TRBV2	TGTGCCAGCAGCGTTGGCACGGGACTGAGGACTTCACCCCTCCACTTT	CASSVGTGLRTSPLHF
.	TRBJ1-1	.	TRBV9	TGTGCCAGCAGCGTAGGAATAACAGGCATGAACACTGAAGCTTTCTTT	CASSVGITGMNTEAFF
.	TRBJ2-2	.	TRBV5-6	TGTGCCAGCAGCGCGACTTACACCGGGGAGCTGTTTTTT	CASSATYTGELFF
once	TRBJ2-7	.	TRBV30	TGTGCCTGGAGTGTCGCAGCCTACGAGCAGTACTTC	CAWSVAAYEQYF
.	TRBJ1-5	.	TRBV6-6	TGTGCCAGCACGGAAGGGGATCAGCCCCAGCATTTT	CASTEGDQPQHF
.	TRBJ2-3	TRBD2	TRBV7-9	TGTGCCAGCGATACTAGCGGGAGAGCAGATACGCAGTATTTT	CASDTSGRADTQYF
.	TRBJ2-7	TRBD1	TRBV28	TGTGCCAGCAGTTTCGGACAGGGTACGACCTACGAGCAGTACTTC	CASSFGQGTTYEQYF
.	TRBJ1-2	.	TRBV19	TGTGCCAGTAGTCATGGGACACCTCAAGGGGACTATGGCTACACCTTC	CASSHGTPQGDYGYTF
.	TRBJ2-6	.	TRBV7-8	TGTGCCAGCAGCTTAGCGCCCAGGATCAACTCTGGGGCCAACGTCCTGACTTTC	CASSLAPRINSGANVLTF
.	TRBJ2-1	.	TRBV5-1	TGCGCCAGCAGCCCCACAGGGTTCGGCTACAATGAGCAGTTCTTC	CASSPTGFGYNEQFF
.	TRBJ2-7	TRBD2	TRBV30	TGTGCCTGGAGCGCTAGCGGGGGCTCCTACGAGCAGTACTTC	CAWSASGGSYEQYF
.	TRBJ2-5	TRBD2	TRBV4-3	TGCGCCAGCAGCCCCCTGGGCGGGGGGGTAGAGACCCAGTACTTC	CASSPLGGGVETQYF
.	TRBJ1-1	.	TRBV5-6	TGTGCCAGCAGCTTGGTCGAGGTGGGGAACACTGAAGCTTTCTTT	CASSLVEVGNTEAFF
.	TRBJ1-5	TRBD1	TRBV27	TGTGCCAGCAGTCCTAACTCTGGGACAGGAAATCAGCCCCAGCATTTT	CASSPNSGTGNQPQHF
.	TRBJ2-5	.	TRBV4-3	TGCGCCAGCAGCCAATCCGGCCAAGAGACCCAGTACTTC	CASSQSGQETQYF
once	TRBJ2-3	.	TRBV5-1	TGCGCCAGCAGCTTGTGGCAGAGCACAGATACGCAGTATTTT	CASSLWQSTDTQYF
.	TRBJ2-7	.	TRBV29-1	TGCAGCGTTGGGCCGGGGTACGAGCAGTACTTC	CSVGPGYEQYF
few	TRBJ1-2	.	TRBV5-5	TGTGCCAGCAGCTTGGACGGGATCTATGGCTACACCTTC	CASSLDGIYGYTF
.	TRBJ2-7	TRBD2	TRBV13	TGTGCCAGCAGCTCACGACTAGCGGGAGTCTACGAGCAGTACTTC	CASSSRLAGVYEQYF